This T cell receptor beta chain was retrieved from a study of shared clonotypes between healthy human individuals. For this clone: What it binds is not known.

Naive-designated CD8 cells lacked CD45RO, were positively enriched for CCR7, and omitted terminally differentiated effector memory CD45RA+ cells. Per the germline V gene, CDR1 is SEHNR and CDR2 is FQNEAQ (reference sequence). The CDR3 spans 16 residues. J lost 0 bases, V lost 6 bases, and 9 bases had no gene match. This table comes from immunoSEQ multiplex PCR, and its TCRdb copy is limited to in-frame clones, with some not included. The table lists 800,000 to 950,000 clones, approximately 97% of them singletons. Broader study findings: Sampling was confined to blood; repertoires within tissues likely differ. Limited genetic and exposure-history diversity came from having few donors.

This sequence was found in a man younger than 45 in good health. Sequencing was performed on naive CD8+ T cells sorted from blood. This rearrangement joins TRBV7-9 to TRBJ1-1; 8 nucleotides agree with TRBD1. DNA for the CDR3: TGTGCCAGCAGTGACAGGGGTAAGGGGATGAACACTGAAGCTTTCTTT. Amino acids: CASSDRGKGMNTEAFF.